A single sample is the source of the 21 T cell receptor beta chains below, sequenced in a study of blood T cell repertoires in COVID-19. Clones were read by immunoSEQ multiplex PCR, and TCRdb kept only the in-frame ones, dropping some. The sample comprises under 350,000 clones, approximately 86% of which are singletons, and 1% to 1.5% rests with the top ten. The source material was peripheral blood. The receptors originated from an older man with acute or convalescent COVID-19.

This clone showed up just once. The chain uses TRBV12-5 and TRBJ2-1; a possible D gene is TRBD2 (5 bases). The V and J ends lost 6 bases and 4 bases respectively, with 19 bases between them. The length of the CDR3 is 16 residues. Germline CDR1 reads LGHNT; CDR2 reads FRNRAP. The CDR3 reads CASGLQSGLGYNEQFF. The CDR3 DNA reads as TGTGCTAGTGGCCTCCAAAGCGGACTGGGGTACAATGAGCAGTTCTTC.

The rearrangement joins TRBV2 to TRBJ2-7; 8 nucleotides align to TRBD1. The CDR3 has 14 residues. Germline V gene lookup returns CDR1 SNHLY and CDR2 FYNNEI. V trimming: 2 bases; J trimming: 5 bases; junction bases outside the gene matches: 5. The CDR3, as DNA: TGTGCCAGCAGTGAATCCAGGGGGCTTCACGAGCAGTACTTC. Amino acid sequence: CASSESRGLHEQYF.

In the case of this clone: This may be a read error, as it is one base from a much larger clone. The CDR3, as DNA: TGTGCCATCAGTGAACTAGCGGGGGGCACAGATACGCAGTATTTT. Translation: CAISELAGGTDTQYF. The chain links TRBV10-3 to TRBJ2-3, with TRBD2 identical over 11 bases. Germline CDR1 ENHRY, CDR2 SYGVKD. V dropped 3 bases and J dropped 1; count of bases not matched to a gene: 0. The CDR3 has 15 residues.

The chain employs TRBV7-8 and TRBJ2-6, with a weak D call TRBD2 (5 bases). The CDR3 runs 17 residues. The germline gives CDR1 SGHVS, CDR2 FQNEAQ. V was shortened by 1 base and J by 0 bases, with 10 bases between the two germline ends. DNA of the CDR3: TGTGCCAGCAGCTTAGGCGGGCTTACCTCTGGGGCCAACGTCCTGACTTTC. The encoded protein is CASSLGGLTSGANVLTF.

The rearrangement joins TRBV19 to TRBJ1-3; 9 bases line up with TRBD1. CDR1 is LNHDA and CDR2 is SQIVND in the germline V gene (reference sequence). Trimming took 6 bases from V and 3 from J; bases not matched to a gene: 9. There are 16 residues in the CDR3. The CDR3 sequence: CASSPRTGADGNTIYF. The DNA for the CDR3 is TGTGCCAGTAGCCCTCGGACAGGGGCCGATGGAAACACCATATATTTT.

V is TRBV7-8 and J is TRBJ2-5, with D perhaps matching TRBD2 (5 bases). The V and J ends lost 2 bases and 1 base respectively, with 8 bases between them. CDR3 length: 14 residues. Germline V gives CDR1 SGHVS, CDR2 FQNEAQ. The CDR3 nucleotides read TGTGCCAGCAGCTTAAGGGAGTTCCAAGAGACCCAGTACTTC. Its protein is CASSLREFQETQYF.

The chain links TRBV4-3 to TRBJ1-6, with D unclear. CDR1 and CDR2 (germline): LGHNA, YSLEER. The CDR3 runs to 13 residues. The V end was cut by 0 bases, the J end by 9 bases, with 6 bases between. CDR3 sequence (DNA): TGCGCCAGCAGCCAAGACCCAGGTTCACCCCTCCACTTT. It encodes CASSQDPGSPLHF.

A single count supports this clone. Additional DNA sequences in this sample encode the identical CDR3. The chain carries TRBV7-6 and TRBJ1-5; TRBD1 aligns across 7 bases. Germline CDR1 reads SGHVS; CDR2 reads FNYEAQ. The CDR3 consists of 16 residues. V gave up 1 base and J gave up 1 base; unmatched junction bases: 4. The CDR3 here is CASSLGTGWSNQPQHF. CDR3 nucleotides: TGTGCCAGCAGCTTAGGGACAGGCTGGAGCAATCAGCCCCAGCATTTT.

This rearrangement joins TRBV30 to TRBJ1-5, with 12 bases lining up with TRBD1. The germline V gene has CDR1 GTSNPN and CDR2 SVGIG (reference sequence). The CDR3 length is 14 residues. The V gene end was trimmed by 7 bases and the J gene end by 6 bases; junction bases not matched to a gene: 7. CDR3 nucleotide sequence: TGTGCCTCCACCGGGACAGGGGGCTCTCAGCCCCAGCATTTT. Its translation is CASTGTGGSQPQHF.

The V call is TRBV2, the J call TRBJ1-6, with D maybe TRBD1 (6 bases). Between the trimmed V and J ends, which lost 7 bases and 7 bases, there was a span of 11 bases. Germline values: CDR1 SNHLY, CDR2 FYNNEI. The CDR3 length is 13 residues. The CDR3: CASTGTMNSPLHF. In nucleotides, the CDR3 is TGTGCCAGCACCGGGACAATGAATTCACCCCTCCACTTT.

This clone has more than one count but fewer than ten. The rearrangement joins TRBV4-2 to TRBJ1-5; D gene uncertain. V was clipped by 2 bases and J by 3 bases, with 5 bases between them. The germline V gene encodes CDR1 LGHNA and CDR2 YNFKEQ. There are 13 residues in the CDR3. The CDR3 DNA is TGTGCCAGCAGCCAATTACTCAATCAGCCCCAGCATTTT. It specifies CASSQLLNQPQHF.

The chain carries TRBV5-5 and TRBJ1-6; the match to TRBD1 covers 9 bases. Germline V CDR1 and CDR2: SGHKS, YYEKEE (reference sequence). V shed 5 bases, J shed 9 bases, and the junction held 21 bases outside the gene matches. This CDR3 is 19 amino acids long. CDR3 nucleotide sequence: TGTGCCAGCAGTCGCGAGGACAGGGGCGGGGAGGGTTTCGGTTCACCCCTCCACTTT. This translates into CASSREDRGGEGFGSPLHF.

This clone was seen once. This sequence joins TRBV18 and TRBJ2-1; 8 bases agree with TRBD1. The CDR3 covers 14 residues. V shed 4 bases, J shed 8 bases, and the junction held 7 bases outside the gene matches. Germline-derived CDR1 and CDR2 are KGHSH and LQKENI. The CDR3 DNA reads as TGTGCCAGCTCACAGAGGACAGGGATCGATGAGCAGTTCTTC. This codes for CASSQRTGIDEQFF.

The J gene is TRBJ1-6, the V gene TRBV25-1; 9 bases agree with TRBD1. Germline V CDR1 and CDR2: MGHDK, SYGVNS. The CDR3 runs to 13 residues. With 8 bases clipped from V and 8 bases from J, the junction kept 4 bases outside the gene matches. CDR3 sequence: CASSDRGHSPLHF. CDR3 bases: TGTGCCAGCTCGGACAGGGGCCATTCACCCCTCCACTTT.

This clone appeared once. The chain links TRBV18 to TRBJ2-4, with 13 bases fitting TRBD2. Germline lookup yields CDR1 KGHSH and CDR2 LQKENI. The CDR3 has 19 residues. The J segment lost 0 bases and the V segment lost 0 bases, leaving 5 bases of the junction unmatched. CDR3 nucleotide sequence: TGTGCCAGCTCACCACCGCTACTAGCGGGAGGGTTAGCCAAAAACATTCAGTACTTC. Translation: CASSPPLLAGGLAKNIQYF.

V and J are TRBV9 and TRBJ2-7; 7 bases line up with TRBD1. Germline V gene data show CDR1 as SGDLS and CDR2 as YYNGEE. This CDR3 is built from 14 residues. Trimming took 0 bases from V and 4 from J; bases not matched to a gene: 4. In DNA form, the CDR3 reads TGTGCCAGCAGCGTAGGACAGGGAAAGTACGAGCAGTACTTC. Translating gives CASSVGQGKYEQYF. The full variable domain, with the rest looked up from reference TRBV9 and TRBJ2-7, is DSGVTQTPKHLITATGQRVTLRCSPRSGDLSVYWYQQSLDQGLQFLIQYYNGEERAKGNILERFSAQQFPDLHSELNLSSLELGDSALYFCASSVGQGKYEQYFGPGTRLTVT.

V is TRBV5-6 and J is TRBJ1-5; TRBD1 agrees at 7 bases. V was pared by 0 bases and J by 2 bases, with 2 bases of the junction left unmatched. Germline V gene sequence: CDR1 SGHDT, CDR2 YYEEEE. The CDR3 spans 15 residues. CDR3: CASSLGQGGNQPQHF. The DNA for the CDR3 is TGTGCCAGCAGCTTGGGACAGGGCGGCAATCAGCCCCAGCATTTT.

The chain joins TRBV27 to TRBJ2-1, with D uncertain. This CDR3 comprises 15 residues. The V end was cut by 2 bases, the J end by 0 bases, with 8 bases between. Germline V gene lookup returns CDR1 MNHEY and CDR2 SMNVEV (reference sequence). The CDR3 reads CASSLVASSYNEQFF. Written as DNA, the CDR3 is TGTGCCAGCAGTTTAGTGGCCAGCTCCTACAATGAGCAGTTCTTC.

The chain couples TRBV19 to TRBJ1-5; D possibly corresponds to TRBD1 (6 bases). Germline V gene data show CDR1 as LNHDA and CDR2 as SQIVND (reference sequence). This CDR3 is 19 amino acids long. Deletions cut 1 base from V and 0 bases from J, with 19 bases between. The CDR3 DNA reads TGTGCCAGTAGTATAGTTGCCGGACAGCTTTGGGGTAGCAATCAGCCCCAGCATTTT. Protein sequence: CASSIVAGQLWGSNQPQHF.

J is TRBJ1-4 and V is TRBV19, with D maybe TRBD1 (5 bases). V was pared by 6 bases and J by 8 bases, with 16 bases between. In germline, CDR1 is LNHDA, CDR2 SQIVND (reference sequence). This CDR3 spans 14 amino acids. The DNA of the CDR3 is TGTGCCAGTAGGAGTGCACGGGGGAGCGAAAAACTGTTTTTT. This encodes CASRSARGSEKLFF.

This clone occurred a few times. The chain joins TRBV28 to TRBJ1-2; 7 bases match TRBD1. V lost 7 bases to trimming and J lost 7 bases; unmatched junction nucleotides: 9. Looked up from germline, CDR1 is MDHEN and CDR2 is SYDVKM. This CDR3 comprises 13 residues. The CDR3 DNA follows: TGTGCCAGCATCGAGGGGGCAGGAACTGGCTACACCTTC. It translates to CASIEGAGTGYTF.